This paragraph covers one T cell receptor beta chain sequence. This receptor's antigen is unknown. No qualities accompany the bases; no much larger clone lies one base away. Other DNA sequences in this specimen translate into the identical CDR3. The source of the sample is a study of blood T cell repertoires in COVID-19 (dated by TCRdb to between 2020 and 2021). For the wider study: Samples covering the acute and convalescent phases of COVID-19 were provided by collaborators in the United States, Italy and Spain. The material from the prospective study consisted of cDNA or gDNA derived from T cells, B-cell-depleted T cells, or PBMCs. The dataset comprised deeply sampled blood TCRbeta repertoires from subjects exposed to, actively infected with, or recovered from COVID-19. The repertoires were released in a freely available public database meant as a resource for research on the immune response to SARS-CoV-2. Samples came from the ongoing ImmuneRACE study (first 160 participants) plus 1,254 subjects from 6 global collaborators. The sample metadata nearly always contained a de-identified subject ID, COVID-19 status, age in years and sex. Where available, HLA class I and class II types were taken from metadata supplied by the sample provider and were not determined by assay-based typing. Paper-wide results and their limitations: The quantity of clinical and demographic metadata differed by source and by participant and was supplied without curation.

The germline V gene encodes CDR1 LGHNA and CDR2 YNFKEQ. From cysteine to phenylalanine, the CDR3 is 14 amino acids long. Only the CDR3 portion is preserved as DNA: 42 bases, with reading frame beginning at the first base. V is shortened by 0 bases, J by 4 bases, and the region joining them spans 9 bases. Collaborating institutions collected whole blood in K2EDTA tubes following their own protocols. For TCRbeta analysis, collaborator samples were shipped as frozen whole blood, as isolated PBMCs, or as DNA extracted from either sample type. The immunoSEQ Assay, a bias-controlled multiplex PCR, was used to amplify TCRbeta CDR3 regions from genomic DNA. Concerning the study's data processing: The number of nucleated cells in each sample was estimated by amplification of reference gene primers within the assay. To quantify the absolute abundance of each unique TCRbeta CDR3 rearrangement, sequence reads were collapsed and filtered. For each sample, productive Simpson clonality was calculated by taking the square root of Simpson's diversity index across productive rearrangements. Held by TCRdb, this immuneACCESS table contains in-frame sequences only and omits some clones. Under half of the omission traces to an unresolved V gene where checked; the cause of the rest is unknown. D and trimming come from the DNA, and the V and J calls and clone size come from that table. The sample includes more than 85,000 clones, with around 80% observed a single time. Of the sample, around 4% is held by the ten largest clones.

The TCR originated in a woman older than 75 with acute or convalescent COVID-19. Recombination linked TRBV4-2 to TRBJ1-2; the D gene lacks a confident call. The sequencing sample was made of peripheral blood. The nucleotide sequence reads as follows: TGTGCCAGCAGCCAAGATAGAGGCCCCTATGGCTACACCTTC. The resulting protein is CASSQDRGPYGYTF.